Presented here are 5 T cell receptor beta chains from one specimen sequenced in a study of blood T cell repertoires in COVID-19. Using immunoSEQ multiplex PCR, the repertoire was profiled, and TCRdb retains in-frame clones only, with some absent. The sample carries 200,000 to 300,000 clones, about 88% recorded once. Source material: peripheral blood. These receptors were obtained from a woman in her fifties or sixties with COVID-19, enrolled during active disease.

The chain joins TRBV30 to TRBJ1-2; D is uncertain. Germline-derived CDR1 and CDR2 are GTSNPN and SVGIG (reference sequence). With 0 bases removed from V and 7 bases from J, the gap between germline ends came to 9 bases. This CDR3 has 12 residues. In nucleotides, the CDR3 is TGTGCCTGGAGTGTTAGTCCTCTTGGCTACACCTTC. Translation gives CAWSVSPLGYTF.

The chain uses TRBV18 and TRBJ2-7; TRBD1 matches at 7 bases. The germline CDR1 and CDR2 sequences are KGHSH and LQKENI. The V and J ends lost 3 bases and 0 bases, in that order; junction bases with no gene match: 5. The CDR3 extends over 15 amino acids. DNA for the CDR3: TGTGCCAGCTCACCGCAACAGGGGTCCTCCTACGAGCAGTACTTC. Translating it yields CASSPQQGSSYEQYF.

The gene calls are TRBV5-1 and TRBJ1-3; no clear D. The CDR3 sequence is 13 residues long. In germline, CDR1 is SGHRS, CDR2 YFSETQ. The ends were cut back, 0 bases at V and 7 bases at J, with 8 bases in the middle. This CDR3 reads CASSLDPENTIYF. The CDR3, as DNA: TGCGCCAGCAGCTTGGACCCCGAGAACACCATATATTTT.

The chain employs TRBV4-3 and TRBJ1-6; D may be TRBD1 (5 bases). The V end lost 2 bases, the J end lost 6 bases, and 11 bases lay between the germline ends. Looked up from germline, CDR1 is LGHNA and CDR2 is YSLEER. The CDR3 has 15 residues. CDR3 in amino acids: CASSQPGQLNSPLHF. Here the CDR3 DNA reads TGCGCCAGCAGCCAACCAGGACAACTTAATTCACCCCTCCACTTT.

The chain is built from TRBV29-1 and TRBJ1-1; no definite D call. V was shortened by 4 bases and J by 10 bases, with 13 bases between the two germline ends. The CDR3 loop spans 11 amino acids. CDR1 SQVTM and CDR2 ANQGSEA come from the germline V gene. The CDR3 region is CSVGSRATAFF. In DNA form, the CDR3 reads TGCAGCGTTGGGTCTCGCGCAACAGCTTTCTTT.